The T cell receptor beta chain under discussion was sequenced for a study of early T cells in non-severe SARS-CoV-2 infection. Study summary: The input, bulk RNA from unsorted whole blood, was sequenced, and chains were unpaired.

TCRdb fed the 5' RACE reads into MiXCR, producing one record per CDR3 protein. The sample consists of 20,000 to 25,000 distinct CDR3 sequences, more than 4% of them appearing once. This clonotype occurred many times. The V end lost 2 bases, the J end lost 5 bases, and 12 bases lay between the germline ends. Germline V gene lookup returns CDR1 WNHNN and CDR2 SYGVQD (reference sequence). The CDR3 length is 14 residues. Sequenced material: whole blood. The V gene is TRBV10-1, the J gene TRBJ1-1; D remains ambiguous. The source is an adult who was a healthcare worker with PCR-confirmed SARS-CoV-2 infection or an uninfected control (not recorded which). For the CDR3, the DNA is TGCGCCAGCAGTGAGAGTCCCGGGGAAACTGAAGCTTTCTTT. Its translation is CASSESPGETEAFF.